A single sample gave rise to the 13 T cell receptor beta chains below, sequenced in a study of blood T cell repertoires in COVID-19. Here immunoSEQ multiplex PCR was the method, and the copy in TCRdb shows in-frame clones only, minus some. Of roughly 350,000 clones listed, roughly 90% are singletons. Sample: PBMCs or T cells enriched from blood (not recorded which). These receptors were obtained from a woman under 40 who had recovered from COVID-19.

The chain employs TRBV24-1 and TRBJ2-7, with TRBD2 identical over 14 bases. The CDR3 is 15 residues long. Germline V lookup: CDR1 KGHDR, CDR2 SFDVKD. The J segment lost 4 bases and the V segment lost 9 bases, leaving 7 bases of the junction unmatched. The chain's CDR3 is CATSGGLAGDYEQYF. CDR3 coding DNA: TGTGCCACCTCAGGGGGACTAGCGGGAGATTACGAGCAGTACTTC.

The chain employs TRBV5-1 and TRBJ2-5; 8 bases line up with TRBD2. The CDR3 contains 16 residues. V trimming: 4 bases; J trimming: 1 base; junction bases outside the gene matches: 9. Looked up from germline, CDR1 is SGHRS and CDR2 is YFSETQ. Written as DNA, the CDR3 is TGCGCCAGCAGCGGCAAACTTGGGACTAGCCAAGAGACCCAGTACTTC. It encodes CASSGKLGTSQETQYF.

In nucleotides, the CDR3 is TGCGCCAGCACACTAGCGATTAGCACAGATACGCAGTATTTT. This encodes CASTLAISTDTQYF. The chain joins TRBV5-1 to TRBJ2-3; 7 nucleotides align to TRBD2. V trimming: 6 bases; J trimming: 0 bases; junction bases outside the gene matches: 4. Per germline, CDR1 SGHRS and CDR2 YFSETQ. CDR3 length: 14 amino acids.

V usage is TRBV6-5 and J usage is TRBJ1-1; TRBD1 aligns across 7 bases. CDR1 MNHEY and CDR2 SVGAGI come from the germline V gene. Trimming cost V 6 bases and J 2 bases; bases outside gene matches: 6. This CDR3 has 14 residues. CDR3 coding DNA: TGTGCCAGCAGCTTGGACAGGATAAACACTGAAGCTTTCTTT. This codes for CASSLDRINTEAFF.

The chain joins TRBV2 to TRBJ1-2; D may be TRBD1 (6 bases). The CDR3 loop spans 16 amino acids. Germline V lookup: CDR1 SNHLY, CDR2 FYNNEI. V was trimmed by 2 bases and J by 0 bases, leaving 13 bases between them. The CDR3 loop is CASSERGHLTNYGYTF. The DNA for the CDR3 is TGTGCCAGCAGTGAAAGGGGACACCTTACTAACTATGGCTACACCTTC.

The J gene is TRBJ2-5, the V gene TRBV7-6; no firm D call. Per the germline V gene, CDR1 is SGHVS and CDR2 is FNYEAQ. V lost 4 bases and J lost 4, with 4 bases in between. The CDR3 covers 11 residues. CDR3 DNA: TGTGCCAGCAGCTACTCAGAGACCCAGTACTTC. This codes for CASSYSETQYF.

The chain is built from TRBV2 and TRBJ1-6, with 7 bases lining up with TRBD1. The CDR3 runs to 15 residues. Germline-derived CDR1 and CDR2 are SNHLY and FYNNEI. After removal of 1 base from V and 9 bases from J, the junction contained 6 bases not matched to a gene. The CDR3, as DNA: TGTGCCAGCAGTGAAGATATACAGGGGCGTTCACCCCTCCACTTT. It encodes CASSEDIQGRSPLHF.

The chain joins TRBV11-2 to TRBJ2-1; 10 positions agree with TRBD2. Germline loops: CDR1 SGHAT, CDR2 FQNNGV. CDR3 length: 16 amino acids. The V segment lost 4 bases and the J segment 7 bases; nucleotides outside the gene matches: 10. The CDR3 DNA reads TGTGCCAGCAGCTCCCTCTCTAGCGGGAGTCGAAATGAGCAGTTCTTC. It specifies CASSSLSSGSRNEQFF.

V and J are TRBV21-1 and TRBJ2-5; the listed D gene, TRBD2, was not tested against the DNA. TRBV21-1 is a pseudogene segment. The CDR3 runs to 16 residues. CDR3 region: CATPWDCLRFEETQYF. The CDR3 nucleotides read TGTGCCACCCCATGGGACTGCCTAAGATTTGAAGAGACCCAGTACTTC.

The chain combines TRBV27 with TRBJ2-2, with TRBD1 identical over 7 bases. The CDR3 spans 17 residues. CDR1 is MNHEY and CDR2 is SMNVEV in the germline V gene (reference sequence). V lost 0 bases and J lost 3; bases outside the gene matches: 7. This CDR3 is CASSLSSGGDYTGELFF. The CDR3 region has the DNA TGTGCCAGCAGTTTATCATCAGGGGGAGACTACACCGGGGAGCTGTTTTTT.

The V and J genes are TRBV6-1 and TRBJ2-7; 8 nucleotides align to TRBD2. This CDR3 is 15 amino acids long. CDR1 is MNHNS and CDR2 is SASEGT in the germline V gene. The V segment lost 2 bases and the J segment 0 bases; nucleotides outside the gene matches: 3. The CDR3 DNA follows: TGTGCCAGCAGTGAAATCCTAGCGGGCTCCTACGAGCAGTACTTC. This translates into CASSEILAGSYEQYF.

V gene TRBV5-1 combines with J gene TRBJ2-1, with 10 positions matching TRBD1. The CDR3 is 14 residues long. The J segment lost 7 bases and the V segment lost 4 bases, leaving 5 bases of the junction unmatched. Germline V gene data show CDR1 as SGHRS and CDR2 as YFSETQ. Here the CDR3 reads CASSPPGQGNEQFF. CDR3 in DNA: TGCGCCAGCAGCCCCCCGGGACAGGGGAATGAGCAGTTCTTC.

The chain carries TRBV7-8 and TRBJ1-1; D uncertain. This CDR3 is 14 amino acids long. V dropped 5 bases and J dropped 7 bases, with 17 bases sitting between them. CDR1 and CDR2 from the germline V gene are SGHVS and FQNEAQ. The CDR3 spells CASSREWTPLEAFF. In DNA, the CDR3 is TGTGCCAGCAGCCGAGAGTGGACTCCGCTTGAAGCTTTCTTT.